This T cell receptor (beta chain) was found in a study of blood T cell repertoires in COVID-19. Clones were read by immunoSEQ multiplex PCR, and TCRdb kept only the in-frame ones, dropping some. The sample contains some 160,000 clones, around nine tenths of which appear only once. Germline V gene lookup returns CDR1 LNHDA and CDR2 SQIVND (reference sequence). V dropped 6 bases and J dropped 5 bases, with 10 bases sitting between them. The CDR3 runs 12 residues. Sequencing was carried out using PBMCs or T cells enriched from blood (not recorded which). The TCR was taken from a woman between 50 and 59 years old who had recovered from COVID-19. The chain carries TRBV19 and TRBJ1-1, with TRBD1 as a possible D gene (6 bases). CDR3 bases: TGTGCCAGTAGGGGGAGGGGGACTGAAGCTTTCTTT. Encoded protein: CASRGRGTEAFF. The full variable domain, with the rest looked up from reference TRBV19 and TRBJ1-1, is DGGITQSPKYLFRKEGQNVTLSCEQNLNHDAMYWYRQDPGQGLRLIYYSQIVNDFQKGDIAEGYSVSREKKESFPLTVTSAQKNPTAFYLCASRGRGTEAFFGQGTRLTVV.